This T cell receptor (beta chain) is drawn from a study of cytomegalovirus exposure and HLA in healthy donors (dated by TCRdb to 2015 to 2018). About the study as a whole: An earlier analysis of around 600 of the donors reported 250 to 350 Gb of sequence data and around 120 million unique TCR beta sequences from 150 million to 200 million T cells. Among 300 to 450 genotyped donors of the cohort, an average of about 240,000 unique TCR beta nucleotide sequences were sequenced per donor, about a sixth of them non-productive. To predict cytomegalovirus infection status, the study brought together high-throughput TCR immunosequencing, statistical association of individual TCRs with disease status, and machine learning. A separate validation cohort of 90 to 150 different subjects was used in addition to the roughly 700-subject first cohort. Both class I and class II loci were covered by HLA typing, at four-digit resolution. The later analysis used no new phenotypic data to find candidate immune exposures, relying instead on TCR beta sequences and their occurrence across donors. An earlier analysis of 500 to 650 of the donors applied high-throughput TCR beta sequencing to assess whether each TCR beta V gene segment acted as functional or pseudogenic. A later genetic analysis took genome-wide SNP genotypes for about 60% of the roughly 670 donors and used that subset as a discovery cohort. Typing coverage differed by locus: A, B, C, DRB1 and DQB1 were typed in roughly 629-630 donors, DQA1 in 500 to 550, DPA1 in around 600, and DPB1 in 472. Four or five DR-DQ haplotypes were treated as single units for association and clustering because of strong linkage in the cohort. The T cell repertoires of about 700 subjects were profiled by immunosequencing and related to cytomegalovirus serostatus. In a later analysis, previously published TCR beta repertoires from 500 to 750 donors were re-analyzed and high-resolution HLA genotyping was added so that TCR occurrence patterns could be studied. The genetic ancestry cluster associated with self-reported Caucasian donors included roughly four fifths of the roughly 390 genotyped donors. Every repertoire in the discovery cohort had been generated on one and the same sequencing platform. Donor age, sex, ethnicity and CMV serostatus were compiled alongside the repertoire data. An early release that covered fewer than 750 HLA-typed donors contained around 300 gigabases of sequencing data and 85 million to 100 million unique TCR sequences. The study was designed to test whether signatures of past pathogen exposure could be identified by cataloging public T cell receptors.

The cohort was made up of 666 healthy bone marrow donors. Cohort members were all nominally healthy when sampled, although unrecorded immune exposures were likely present. The donor was CMV seropositive and was included in the group of 250 to 350 seropositive cohort members. A peripheral blood sample was collected from each donor, and TCR beta sequencing was performed on peripheral blood mononuclear cells. The Qiagen DNeasy Blood Extraction Kit was used to extract genomic DNA from the blood cell samples. A word on this clone: Its binding antigen is unknown.

After removal of 3 bases from V and 2 bases from J, the junction retains 8 bases not matched to a gene. The CDR3 sequence holds 16 residues, the cysteine and phenylalanine included. Kept here is only the CDR3 DNA, which spans 48 bases and is read in frame from base 1. CDR1 and CDR2 were assigned from the germline V gene as SGHRS and YFSETQ. General findings and caveats noted by the study authors: A total of 164 TCR beta chains were listed by the study as associated with cytomegalovirus. Approximately 16 rarely observed V segments, including chromosome 9 orphons, were excluded from the earlier analysis of approximately 500 of the donors because counts were too low. Compared with the approximately 670-donor mean, donors in an Asian-associated ancestry cluster had fewer N-insertions in productive TCRs, according to a later genetic analysis. Broadly in line with IMGT annotations, most TCR beta V segments showed up in productive rearrangements about 87% or about 30% of the time in an earlier analysis of roughly 590 of the donors. According to a later analysis, most CMV-associated TCR beta chains appeared to be HLA-restricted, and the HLA associations seemed to be driven largely by CMV exposure. A later analysis associated 17,000 or so TCR beta sequences with specific HLA alleles at a false discovery rate of 0.05. Some IMGT-functional V segments, including TRBV6-2 and TRBV6-3, could not be told apart with the 87-base-pair reads, so those segments were excluded. Because HLA typing was missing for some donors at each locus, association tests included only the typed subset. In a later analysis, HLA-associated TCR beta chains were found to be more clonally expanded and to have lower generation probabilities than equally common non-associated chains. Roughly uniform sequencing depth across donors was assumed in presence/absence analyses, although this assumption may not hold. According to a later analysis, TCR association rates differed among HLA loci, with DRB1 alleles showing the most associated TCRs and HLA-C alleles showing the fewest. Several of the top co-occurrence clusters appeared to be linked to parvovirus B19, influenza, CMV and Epstein-Barr virus, according to a later analysis. Correlated functional status among segregating V segments might be attributable to linkage disequilibrium, but an unknown experimental factor could not be ruled out. Cytomegalovirus status was reported to be diagnosed by the classifier with high specificity and sensitivity in both the original and validation cohorts. V-gene and J-gene trimming of TCR beta chains was associated with a missense DCLRE1C variant in a later genetic analysis, and the association was replicated in an independent cohort. According to the authors, the approach could potentially be generalized to other disease states and immunological phenotypes. The sequencing pipeline was judged likely to have produced a cluster of highly shared sequence variants as a technical artifact. Most TCR sequences were seen in very few donors, while some public TCRs were found in many individuals. Strong co-occurrence of HLA alleles, especially DR and DQ, made assigning TCR associations to individual alleles difficult. A few of the identified cytomegalovirus-associated TCR beta chains were confirmed in vitro to be specific for cytomegalovirus antigens. In this cohort, only TCR beta chains were sequenced, and detectable features were limited by the absence of alpha or paired-chain data. The only immune exposure information available for the cohort was CMV serostatus. A further reported finding was that TCR beta sequences accurately predicted the HLA-A and HLA-B alleles for most subjects in the first cohort.

The method was the immunoSEQ multiplex PCR assay. A mixture of 60 forward primers for TCR Vbeta segments and 13 reverse primers for TCR Jbeta segments was used in the multiplex PCR. A multiplex PCR assay on genomic DNA amplified the CDR3 region of rearranged TCR beta genes. The amplified TCR beta libraries were sequenced on the Illumina HiSeq System as 87-base-pair reads. The authors' pipeline ran thus. A later analysis counted some 80 million unique TCR beta chains across the roughly 700 repertoires, and some 11 million of these chains were shared by at least two donors. Raw reads were error-corrected and collapsed into unique sequences with a nearest-neighbor algorithm that merged closely related sequences to remove PCR and sequencing errors. V, D and J gene segments were assigned by aligning CDR3 sequences to IMGT reference sequences. For a sequence to be retained, at least a six-nucleotide match to both a V gene segment and a J gene segment was required. Rearrangements were called productive when the CDR3 lacked stop codons and stayed in frame with V and J; all others were non-productive. Following IMGT convention, CDR3 was defined as the stretch from the second conserved V-encoded cysteine up to the conserved J-encoded phenylalanine. In an earlier analysis of around 570 of the donors, sequences lacking an unambiguous match to a single V gene segment were excluded. An earlier analysis of 550 to 650 of the donors classified V segments as functional when productive rearrangements were above 56.7% and as segregating when the standard deviation between donors was above 5%. A statistical classification framework was built to diagnose cytomegalovirus status from the catalog of TCR beta chain sequences. In a later analysis, TCR nucleotide sequences were compared against IMGT/GENE-DB human TR gene sequences so that V and J genes could be assigned. Using the TCRdist pipeline, a later analysis assigned CDR3 sequences along with most-parsimonious VDJ recombination scenarios. In a later analysis, each TCR beta chain was defined by its CDR3 amino acid sequence together with its V-gene family, and reads lacking a unique V-gene family were excluded. A later analysis removed 592 highly shared, low-generation-probability nucleotide sequences to deal with suspected cross-contamination and a sequencing artifact. In a later analysis, a clonal expansion index was calculated for each public chain from normalized within-repertoire ranks of inferred template counts. A later analysis computed generation probabilities with a VDJ recombination model fitted to out-of-frame rearrangements, and checked the results against IGoR. In a later analysis, hypergeometric tests were used to score TCR-TCR, TCR-HLA and TCR-CMV co-occurrence, with a repertoire-size bias correction applied to TCR pairs. A later analysis estimated false discovery rates by permuting HLA or CMV assignments 20 times. A later analysis grouped co-occurring TCRs with DBSCAN, adding TCRdist sequence similarity when clustering within HLA-allele-positive subsets. Repertoires with fewer than 30,000 or more than 120,000 public chains, plus five repertoires with anomalous nucleotide sharing, were excluded from co-occurrence clustering. TCRdb obtained this table from immuneACCESS and retained in-frame rearrangements with V and J assigned. These tables miss some clones; where compared with another copy, unresolved V genes account for less than half of the shortfall, and the remainder is unexplained. Clone size and V and J calls were adopted from that table, with D and trimming inferred from the DNA. The sample's clone listing holds some 120,000 clones. 6.8% of the sample rests with the top ten.

This chain is built from TRBV5-1 and TRBJ2-1, with 7 junctional bases fitting TRBD2. The sample was PBMCs. The origin of this receptor is a middle-aged man in good health and CMV-seropositive. The sequenced DNA: TGCGCCAGCAGCTCCTCTAGCGGAGTTGCCTACAATGAGCAGTTCTTC. It codes for CASSSSSGVAYNEQFF.